The rows below give T cell receptor beta chains drawn from one sample of a study of OX40 agonist ivuxolimab in advanced cancers. Measured with immunoSEQ multiplex PCR; TCRdb has only the in-frame clones, and not every one. Of tens of thousands of clones listed, roughly 86% are singletons. The starting material was CD4+ or CD8+ T cells sorted from blood, obtained in a trial of the OX40 agonist ivuxolimab. Receptors were obtained from an adult with an advanced solid tumor such as melanoma, head and neck, liver or kidney cancer. CDR3s include the opening cysteine and the closing phenylalanine or tryptophan. Fields, in order: V gene, D gene, clone size, J gene, CDR3 protein, CDR3 DNA. A D gene is named only where the DNA matches it firmly. Part of the rows lack a size; the others show once, few, many or a class for expanded clones.

V: TRBV6-5; D: TRBD1; size: few; J: TRBJ1-2; CDR3: CASTNRGTYGYTF; DNA: TGTGCCAGCACCAACAGGGGGACCTATGGCTACACCTTC
V: TRBV27; D: -; size: -; J: TRBJ1-4; CDR3: CASSRDGARGGYNEKLFF; DNA: TGTGCCAGCAGTCGGGACGGGGCTCGGGGTGGCTACAATGAAAAACTGTTTTTT
V: TRBV18; D: -; size: -; J: TRBJ1-1; CDR3: CASSPKGRNTEAFF; DNA: TGTGCCAGCTCACCAAAAGGTAGGAACACTGAAGCTTTCTTT
V: TRBV27; D: TRBD1; size: -; J: TRBJ2-1; CDR3: CASGYRGAFINEQFF; DNA: TGTGCCAGCGGTTACAGGGGGGCATTCATCAATGAGCAGTTCTTC
V: TRBV7-2; D: -; size: -; J: TRBJ1-4; CDR3: CASSLIGRGATNEKLFF; DNA: TGTGCCAGCAGCTTGATTGGAAGGGGAGCAACTAATGAAAAACTGTTTTTT
V: TRBV10-3; D: -; size: -; J: TRBJ1-2; CDR3: CAISDRPTNYGYTF; DNA: TGTGCCATCAGTGACAGACCTACCAACTATGGCTACACCTTC
V: TRBV11-2; D: -; size: -; J: TRBJ1-1; CDR3: CASSLSGTMNTEAFF; DNA: TGTGCCAGCAGCTTATCTGGGACTATGAACACTGAAGCTTTCTTT
V: TRBV5-1; D: -; size: -; J: TRBJ1-2; CDR3: CASSLNTARGFNGYTF; DNA: TGCGCCAGCAGCCTCAACACCGCGCGGGGTTTTAATGGCTACACCTTC
V: TRBV5-6; D: -; size: -; J: TRBJ2-5; CDR3: CASSPDSGQETQYF; DNA: TGTGCCAGCAGCCCCGATAGCGGTCAAGAGACCCAGTACTTC
V: TRBV11-3; D: TRBD2; size: -; J: TRBJ2-1; CDR3: CASSLGREGNEQFF; DNA: TGTGCCAGCAGCTTAGGGCGGGAGGGCAATGAGCAGTTCTTC
V: TRBV6-5; D: -; size: few; J: TRBJ2-7; CDR3: CASRRNRDLYEQYF; DNA: TGTGCCAGCAGACGAAACAGGGACTTGTACGAGCAGTACTTC
V: TRBV5-1; D: -; size: -; J: TRBJ1-6; CDR3: CASRWLMGQNSPLHF; DNA: TGCGCCAGCAGATGGCTGATGGGCCAAAATTCACCCCTCCACTTT
V: TRBV5-6; D: -; size: -; J: TRBJ1-5; CDR3: CASSFTGKSNQPQHF; DNA: TGTGCCAGCAGCTTTACAGGGAAGAGCAATCAGCCCCAGCATTTT
V: TRBV15; D: -; size: -; J: TRBJ2-5; CDR3: CATSGVSMGSNIETQYF; DNA: TGTGCCACCAGCGGAGTTAGCATGGGGAGTAATATAGAGACCCAGTACTTC
V: TRBV2; D: -; size: -; J: TRBJ1-5; CDR3: CASTRNLYQPQHF; DNA: TGTGCCAGCACAAGAAACCTTTATCAGCCCCAGCATTTT
V: TRBV5-8; D: TRBD2; size: once; J: TRBJ2-2; CDR3: CASSAGRVLLLNTGELFF; DNA: TGTGCCAGCAGCGCCGGGAGGGTGCTTCTCTTGAACACCGGGGAGCTGTTTTTT
V: TRBV27; D: TRBD2; size: -; J: TRBJ2-2; CDR3: CASTQGLAGGQGGELFF; DNA: TGTGCCAGCACCCAGGGACTAGCGGGAGGCCAGGGCGGGGAGCTGTTTTTT
V: TRBV9; D: -; size: -; J: TRBJ1-1; CDR3: CASSVAWANANTEAFF; DNA: TGTGCCAGCAGCGTAGCTTGGGCCAATGCGAACACTGAAGCTTTCTTT
V: TRBV19; D: TRBD1; size: -; J: TRBJ1-6; CDR3: CASSIDRVGGISPLHF; DNA: TGTGCCAGTAGTATAGATCGGGTAGGGGGCATATCACCCCTCCACTTT
V: TRBV9; D: -; size: -; J: TRBJ2-4; CDR3: CASSGGTELRGLAKNIQYF; DNA: TGTGCCAGCAGCGGAGGGACAGAGTTAAGGGGACTAGCCAAAAACATTCAGTACTTC